What follows are 11 T cell receptor beta chains derived from one specimen sequenced in a study of cytomegalovirus exposure and HLA in healthy donors. The PCR contained 60 Vbeta and 13 Jbeta primers. The repertoire was sequenced with immunoSEQ multiplex PCR; TCRdb's copy has only in-frame clones and lacks some. The sample comprises some 170,000 clones, 82% of which are singletons, and about 1.6% rests with the top ten. Sequencing was carried out using PBMCs. The receptors were sampled from a girl under 18 in good health and CMV-seropositive.

Notes on this clone: The same CDR3 arises from other DNA sequences in this sample as well. Here the CDR3 DNA reads TGTGCCAGCAGCCCGACAGGAAACACCATATATTTT. It codes for CASSPTGNTIYF. The chain uses TRBV7-8 and TRBJ1-3, with D hard to call. Germline V gives CDR1 SGHVS, CDR2 FQNEAQ. The CDR3 sequence is 12 residues long. The germline V and J ends were trimmed by 5 bases and 4 bases, with 6 bases remaining between them.

This chain connects TRBV27 to TRBJ1-2, with 10 bases matching TRBD1. Germline CDR1 MNHEY, CDR2 SMNVEV (reference sequence). The CDR3 loop spans 15 amino acids. The junction had 4 bases not matched to a gene; V was cut back by 2 bases and J by 4 bases. The CDR3 DNA is TGTGCCAGCAGTTTAAAGACAGGGGGCGTCTATGGCTACACCTTC. It specifies CASSLKTGGVYGYTF.

The rearrangement links TRBV28 to TRBJ2-7, with D maybe TRBD1 (6 bases). This CDR3 spans 18 amino acids. From germline, CDR1 is MDHEN and CDR2 SYDVKM. Between the trimmed V and J ends, which lost 4 bases and 3 bases, there was a span of 25 bases. The DNA for the CDR3 is TGTGCCAGCAGTTCCCCTAAACTCAAGTCCCGGGACATCTACGAGCAGTACTTC. Protein sequence: CASSSPKLKSRDIYEQYF. Together with reference TRBV28 and TRBJ2-7, the CDR3 gives the full variable domain: DVKVTQSSRYLVKRTGEKVFLECVQDMDHENMFWYRQDPGLGLRLIYFSYDVKMKEKGDIPEGYSVSREKKERFSLILESASTNQTSMYLCASSSPKLKSRDIYEQYFGPGTRLTVT.

The V gene is TRBV5-1, the J gene TRBJ2-7; the match to TRBD1 covers 9 bases. This CDR3 has 15 amino acids. Germline V lookup: CDR1 SGHRS, CDR2 YFSETQ. V gave up 3 bases and J gave up 4 bases; unmatched junction bases: 8. The DNA of the CDR3 is TGCGCCAGCAGCTCTAAACAGGGGGCCGGATACGAGCAGTACTTC. Translating it yields CASSSKQGAGYEQYF.

The chain carries TRBV28 and TRBJ2-7, with TRBD2 as a possible D gene (5 bases). CDR1 is MDHEN, CDR2 SYDVKM, per germline. The CDR3 length is 13 residues. The ends were cut back, 8 bases at V and 5 bases at J, with 16 bases in the middle. The CDR3 loop reads CASQTKGRDEQYF. The CDR3 DNA reads TGTGCCAGCCAAACAAAAGGGCGGGACGAGCAGTACTTC.

The chain has TRBV5-1 and TRBJ2-1; 8 nucleotides match TRBD1. CDR1 SGHRS and CDR2 YFSETQ come from the germline V gene. This CDR3 spans 15 amino acids. V lost 3 bases and J lost 0; bases outside the gene matches: 2. The CDR3 DNA is TGCGCCAGCAGCTGGGACAGGAGCTCCTACAATGAGCAGTTCTTC. This translates into CASSWDRSSYNEQFF. Together with reference TRBV5-1 and TRBJ2-1, the CDR3 gives the full variable domain: KAGVTQTPRYLIKTRGQQVTLSCSPISGHRSVSWYQQTPGQGLQFLFEYFSETQRNKGNFPGRFSGRQFSNSRSEMNVSTLELGDSALYLCASSWDRSSYNEQFFGPGTRLTVL.

This clone appeared once. This chain joins TRBV7-3 and TRBJ2-1; TRBD2 matches at 9 bases. Germline CDR1 SGHTA, CDR2 FQGTGA. V dropped 2 bases and J dropped 4; count of bases not matched to a gene: 3. This CDR3 spans 15 amino acids. The CDR3 sequence: CASSLGGGVYNEQFF. CDR3 nucleotides: TGTGCCAGCAGCTTAGGCGGGGGGGTATACAATGAGCAGTTCTTC.

This sequence joins TRBV7-2 and TRBJ2-5; D remains ambiguous. The germline V gene encodes CDR1 SGHTA and CDR2 FQGNSA. Trimming cost V 5 bases and J 0 bases, with 4 bases left between them. This CDR3 has 12 amino acids. The CDR3 sequence: CASSPNQETQYF. The CDR3 DNA sequence: TGTGCCAGCAGCCCTAACCAAGAGACCCAGTACTTC.

The rearrangement links TRBV11-2 to TRBJ2-1, with D uncertain. The length of the CDR3 is 14 residues. Trimming left V 1 base short and J 7 bases short, with 11 bases between. Per the germline V gene, CDR1 is SGHAT and CDR2 is FQNNGV. In DNA, the CDR3 is TGTGCCAGCAGCTTAGTGGCCAGGTGGAATGAGCAGTTCTTC. This gives the protein CASSLVARWNEQFF.

The gene calls are TRBV9 and TRBJ1-1, with D perhaps TRBD1 (5 bases). V was cut by 4 bases and J by 4 bases, with 14 bases left in between. Germline V CDR1 and CDR2: SGDLS, YYNGEE. This CDR3 region has 14 residues. The CDR3 is CASSPSRGGTEAFF. The CDR3 coding sequence is TGTGCCAGCAGCCCAAGTAGGGGTGGCACTGAAGCTTTCTTT.

CDR3 loop: CASSPTNTGELFF. In DNA form, the CDR3 reads TGTGCCAGCAGCCCCACGAACACCGGGGAGCTGTTTTTT. The rearrangement joins TRBV9 to TRBJ2-2, with D unresolved. V lost 4 bases and J lost 0, with 4 bases in between. The CDR3 consists of 13 residues. The germline V gene has CDR1 SGDLS and CDR2 YYNGEE.